The sequence of this TCR beta chain was determined in a study of blood T cell repertoires in COVID-19. Study information: Some COVID-19 samples were acute and others convalescent; all came from the United States, Italy and Spain. In each case, the material was cDNA or gDNA derived from T cells, B-cell-depleted T cells, or PBMCs.

CDR3 length: 15 amino acids. Between the trimmed V and J ends, which lost 1 base and 2 bases, there was a span of 11 bases. The germline V gene encodes CDR1 LGHDT and CDR2 YNNKEL (reference sequence). In the authors' methods: Reference gene primer amplification gave estimated nucleated cell counts. TCRdb keeps only in-frame clones here, not all; method: immunoSEQ multiplex PCR. That table is the source of V, J and clone size, and D and trimming were worked out from the DNA. The sample includes fewer than 150,000 clones, approximately 80% of them seen just once. The receptor's source is an elderly woman in a cohort sampled during active or convalescent COVID-19. The chain carries TRBV3-1 (or the pseudogene TRBV3-2) and TRBJ2-5; D gene unclear. The sequenced sample was peripheral blood. CDR3: CASSQGRQLQETQYF. The CDR3 DNA sequence: TGTGCCAGCAGCCAAGGGCGGCAGCTTCAAGAGACCCAGTACTTC.